The 21 T cell receptor beta chains reported below all come from one sample, sequenced in a study of technical replicates of blood from a few donors. Sequencing was performed with immunoSEQ multiplex PCR; in TCRdb, only in-frame clones are kept and a portion is missing. This sample has over 70,000 clones, with approximately 96% found just once. The sample taken for sequencing was T cells isolated from PBMCs. The receptors stem from a human donor in good health.

As DNA, the CDR3 is TGTGCCACCAGCTGGTCAGGGGGAAACACCGGGGAGCTGTTTTTT. Protein sequence: CATSWSGGNTGELFF. V and J are TRBV15 and TRBJ2-2; 7 bases line up with TRBD1. Germline V gene lookup returns CDR1 LNHNV and CDR2 YYDKDF (reference sequence). Unmatched junction bases numbered 5, after V lost 5 bases and J lost 2 bases. There are 15 residues in the CDR3.

The gene calls are TRBV30 and TRBJ1-2; D is undetermined. The CDR3 extends over 11 amino acids. V was shortened by 0 bases and J by 7 bases, with 6 bases between the two germline ends. Germline lookup yields CDR1 GTSNPN and CDR2 SVGIG (reference sequence). In DNA form, the CDR3 reads TGTGCCTGGAGTGTTACCAGTGGCTACACCTTC. Translated, it gives CAWSVTSGYTF.

This clone was detected once. This chain joins TRBV5-4 and TRBJ2-2; the D gene is possibly TRBD1 (5 bases). This CDR3 is 13 amino acids long. Germline V gene lookup returns CDR1 SGHNT and CDR2 YYREEE (reference sequence). Trimming left V 5 bases short and J 5 bases short, with 10 bases between. The CDR3 DNA sequence: TGTGCCAGCAGGTCGACAGCTACCGGGGAGCTGTTTTTT. It encodes CASRSTATGELFF.

The V gene is TRBV6-6, the J gene TRBJ2-1; TRBD1 is a possible D gene (7 bases). The CDR3 is 14 residues long. V lost 6 bases, J lost 8 bases, and 17 bases lay in between. CDR1 is MNHNY and CDR2 is SVGAGI in the germline V gene (reference sequence). The CDR3 loop is CASRRDSWVHEQFF. In nucleotides, the CDR3 is TGTGCCAGCAGGCGGGACAGTTGGGTCCATGAGCAGTTCTTC.

The chain couples TRBV28 to TRBJ2-6; 9 bases are a match to TRBD1. CDR1 is MDHEN, CDR2 SYDVKM, per germline. Trimming took 6 bases from V and 1 from J; bases not matched to a gene: 25. This CDR3 comprises 23 residues. CDR3 nucleotide sequence: TGTGCCAGCAGCCAAGGGACAGGGTATTTTCTTTTAGGGTCTGAGTCTGGGGCCAACGTCCTGACTTTC. This sequence encodes CASSQGTGYFLLGSESGANVLTF.

The chain uses TRBV28 and TRBJ2-3, with TRBD2 identical over 7 bases. Germline CDR1 and CDR2: MDHEN and SYDVKM. The CDR3 consists of 16 residues. The junction had 13 bases not matched to a gene; V was cut back by 6 bases and J by 4 bases. In DNA form, the CDR3 reads TGTGCCAGCAGGCTCCGGGGGGAAAGGAGGGCAGATACGCAGTATTTT. Its protein product is CASRLRGERRADTQYF.

This sequence joins TRBV7-6 and TRBJ2-5, with a weak D call TRBD1 (8 bases). Germline lookup yields CDR1 SGHVS and CDR2 FNYEAQ. Trimming took 3 bases from V and 5 from J, leaving 13 bases between them. The CDR3 covers 14 residues. CDR3 protein: CASSFGQGGETQYF. CDR3 nucleotides: TGTGCCAGCAGCTTTGGACAGGGAGGGGAGACCCAGTACTTC.

This clone has only one observation. The chain couples TRBV6-5 to TRBJ2-5, with D perhaps TRBD1 (6 bases). The CDR3 loop spans 14 amino acids. Germline assignment: CDR1 MNHEY and CDR2 SVGAGI. Trimming left V 2 bases short and J 5 bases short, with 12 bases between. CDR3 residues: CASSYETGYETQYF. CDR3 in DNA: TGTGCCAGCAGTTACGAGACAGGATACGAGACCCAGTACTTC.

The J gene is TRBJ1-1, the V gene TRBV5-1; unclear D gene. Germline CDR1 reads SGHRS; CDR2 reads YFSETQ. V lost 1 base and J lost 4, with 8 bases in between. This CDR3 spans 13 amino acids. CDR3 bases: TGCGCCAGCAGCTTGCCACTCGGCACTGAAGCTTTCTTT. It yields the protein CASSLPLGTEAFF.

The chain uses TRBV11-3 and TRBJ2-1; 8 bases agree with TRBD2. Germline trimming cut 5 bases from V and 1 base from J; bases unmatched to any gene: 7. CDR3 length equals 16 residues. The germline V gene has CDR1 SGHNT and CDR2 YENEEA. CDR3 sequence reads: CASSPAGGVSYNEQFF. The CDR3 region has the DNA TGTGCCAGCAGCCCCGCCGGGGGGGTTTCCTACAATGAGCAGTTCTTC.

The V call is TRBV5-1, the J call TRBJ1-4; 7 positions match TRBD1. The CDR3 consists of 13 residues. V gave up 4 bases and J gave up 7 bases; unmatched junction bases: 4. Germline CDR1 and CDR2: SGHRS and YFSETQ. CDR3 coding DNA: TGCGCCAGCAGCGCGGACAGGACTGAAAAACTGTTTTTT. As protein: CASSADRTEKLFF.

This clone was recorded only once. The chain employs TRBV5-6 and TRBJ1-2; D gene ambiguous. V lost 1 base and J lost 5, with 6 bases in between. CDR1 and CDR2 from the germline V gene are SGHDT and YYEEEE. The CDR3 extends over 12 amino acids. CDR3 sequence (DNA): TGTGCCAGCAGCTTGCGAGGGTATGGCTACACCTTC. Translation gives CASSLRGYGYTF. Full variable domain (missing parts from reference TRBV5-6 and TRBJ1-2): DAGVTQSPTHLIKTRGQQVTLRCSPKSGHDTVSWYQQALGQGPQFIFQYYEEEERQRGNFPDRFSGHQFPNYSSELNVNALLLGDSALYLCASSLRGYGYTFGSGTRLTVV.

The chain is built from TRBV7-2 and TRBJ2-3; D possibly corresponds to TRBD2 (6 bases). CDR3 size: 17 residues. CDR1 is SGHTA, CDR2 FQGNSA, per germline. Trimming removed 4 bases at V and 3 bases at J, with 20 bases between. The CDR3 region is CASSSGVYGSGTDTQYF. In DNA form, the CDR3 reads TGTGCCAGCAGCTCGGGCGTGTACGGGAGCGGGACAGATACGCAGTATTTT.

The CDR3 protein is CASSDPKTRGFPGELFF. The CDR3 coding sequence is TGTGCCAGCAGCGACCCCAAGACTAGGGGTTTTCCCGGGGAGCTGTTTTTT. The rearrangement uses TRBV14 and TRBJ2-2, with TRBD2 as a possible D gene (6 bases). CDR3 length: 17 residues. The germline V gene encodes CDR1 SGHDN and CDR2 FVKESK. Trimming removed 5 bases from V and 6 bases from J, with 22 bases in between.

This clone was counted once. This chain joins TRBV5-4 and TRBJ2-7; D not certain. This CDR3 has 13 amino acids. Trimming took 2 bases from V and 5 from J, leaving 11 bases between them. The germline CDR1 and CDR2 sequences are SGHNT and YYREEE (reference sequence). The CDR3 loop is CASSFSQDHEQYF. CDR3 nucleotides: TGTGCCAGCAGCTTCTCCCAGGATCACGAGCAGTACTTC.

This clone appeared once. The V call is TRBV2, the J call TRBJ2-7, with 9 bases aligning to TRBD2. Germline V gene data show CDR1 as SNHLY and CDR2 as FYNNEI. The CDR3 extends over 14 amino acids. V gave up 8 bases and J gave up 3 bases; unmatched junction bases: 8. The CDR3 DNA sequence: TGTGCCAGCCGGGGACTAGCCGTACTCTACGAGCAGTACTTC. Its translation is CASRGLAVLYEQYF.

This rearrangement joins TRBV27 to TRBJ2-2; tentative D call: TRBD2 (5 bases). Germline CDR1 MNHEY, CDR2 SMNVEV (reference sequence). V was clipped by 4 bases and J by 5 bases, with 11 bases between them. This CDR3 is built from 14 residues. The CDR3, as DNA: TGTGCCAGCAGTTCCGGCTCGGGGACCGGGGAGCTGTTTTTT. Its protein product is CASSSGSGTGELFF.

The chain employs TRBV7-9 and TRBJ2-5, with D possibly being TRBD2 (5 bases). This CDR3 contains 15 residues. V lost 2 bases to trimming and J lost 5 bases, with 15 bases between them. The V gene's germline CDR1 is SEHNR and CDR2 FQNEAQ (reference sequence). The CDR3 here is CASSLNADSRETQYF. The CDR3 DNA reads TGTGCCAGCAGCTTAAATGCGGACTCTCGGGAGACCCAGTACTTC.

The genes are TRBV27 and TRBJ2-2; a weak D match, TRBD1 (5 bases). There are 14 residues in the CDR3. The germline V gene encodes CDR1 MNHEY and CDR2 SMNVEV (reference sequence). V lost 4 bases and J lost 3, with 9 bases in between. CDR3 sequence reads: CASSWGSYTGELFF. CDR3 sequence (DNA): TGTGCCAGCAGTTGGGGCAGCTACACCGGGGAGCTGTTTTTT.

V gene TRBV25-1 combines with J gene TRBJ1-5; D is uncertain. Germline CDR1 and CDR2: MGHDK and SYGVNS. The CDR3 contains 12 residues. Between the trimmed V and J ends, which lost 6 bases and 4 bases, there was a span of 7 bases. CDR3 sequence reads: CASRGGNQPQHF. DNA for the CDR3: TGTGCCAGCAGAGGCGGGAATCAGCCCCAGCATTTT.

V gene TRBV7-9 combines with J gene TRBJ2-5; no definite D call. The germline V gene encodes CDR1 SEHNR and CDR2 FQNEAQ (reference sequence). The CDR3 length is 14 residues. V was trimmed by 3 bases and J by 5 bases, leaving 13 bases between them. Here the CDR3 reads CASSFPRGEETQYF. In DNA, the CDR3 is TGTGCCAGCAGCTTTCCGAGAGGAGAGGAGACCCAGTACTTC.